A selection of T cell receptor beta chains follows, all from one sample in a study of cytomegalovirus exposure and HLA in healthy donors. Sequencing used immunoSEQ multiplex PCR; TCRdb keeps in-frame clones, though not all of them. The sample includes fewer than 150,000 clones, 80% of them seen just once. The sample taken for sequencing was PBMCs. The source of these receptors is a man aged 30-40 years in good health and CMV-seronegative. CDR3s include the opening cysteine and the closing phenylalanine or tryptophan. Fields, in order: V gene, D gene, J gene, clone size, CDR3 DNA, CDR3 protein. A D gene is named only where the DNA matches it firmly. Size values are once, few and many counts, or a class for expanded clones, and some rows have none.

>TRBV7-9|-|TRBJ1-2|few
TGTGCCAGCAGCTTGCCGAGTAACTATGGCTACACCTTC
CASSLPSNYGYTF
>TRBV5-6|-|TRBJ2-1|-
TGTGCCAGCAGCTTGGTCGGAGGGAAAAACAATGAGCAGTTCTTC
CASSLVGGKNNEQFF
>TRBV2|TRBD2|TRBJ2-6|-
TGTGCCAGCCGCGGGAGAGCCAACGTCCTGACTTTC
CASRGRANVLTF
>TRBV19|-|TRBJ2-7|-
TGTGCCAGTAGTATAGTCGGACATCTCGACGAGCAGTACTTC
CASSIVGHLDEQYF
>TRBV28|TRBD1|TRBJ1-5|-
TGTGCCAGCAGTGAACGGACAGGGTGGTATGGCAATCAGCCCCAGCATTTT
CASSERTGWYGNQPQHF
>TRBV5-1|-|TRBJ2-7|-
TGCGCCAGCAGCCGCGACTCCTACGAGCAGTACTTC
CASSRDSYEQYF
>TRBV4-1|-|TRBJ1-4|-
TGCGCCAGCAGCCAAGGGGGGAGGGGGTTCGAGGTCGAAAAACTGTTTTTT
CASSQGGRGFEVEKLFF
>TRBV11-2|-|TRBJ1-1|-
TGTGCCAGCCAGGGTTACACTGAAGCTTTCTTT
CASQGYTEAFF
>TRBV30|TRBD2|TRBJ2-7|-
TGTGCCTGGAGTCCTTGGAGCGGGAGCTCCTACGAGCAGTACTTC
CAWSPWSGSSYEQYF
>TRBV5-1|-|TRBJ1-2|-
TGCGCCAGCAGCTTAAGTCAGGAGGGACACTATGGCTACACCTTC
CASSLSQEGHYGYTF
>TRBV6-6|-|TRBJ2-7|-
TGTGCCAGCAGTCCAAACCAGGGTTACGAGCAGTACTTC
CASSPNQGYEQYF
>TRBV5-6|TRBD1|TRBJ2-7|-
TGTGCCAGCAGCCGCCGGACAGGGGGAAACTACGAGCAGTACTTC
CASSRRTGGNYEQYF
>TRBV19|-|TRBJ2-7|-
TGTGCCAGTAGCGACAGAACCTACGAGCAGTACTTC
CASSDRTYEQYF
>TRBV5-1|TRBD1|TRBJ2-6|-
TGCGCCAGCAGCTTGAAGACAGGGCGTCCTGGGGCCAACGTCCTGACTTTC
CASSLKTGRPGANVLTF
>TRBV6-5|TRBD1|TRBJ2-5|-
TGTGCCAGCAGAGCAGGGACAGGGCACCAAGAGACCCAGTACTTC
CASRAGTGHQETQYF
>TRBV10-2|-|TRBJ2-3|-
TGCGCCAGCAGTGAGGGTCTGGCGGATGGACTGGCAGATACGCAGTATTTT
CASSEGLADGLADTQYF
>TRBV29-1|-|TRBJ1-2|-
TGCAGCGTTGGAGAGAGCGATGGCTACACCTTC
CSVGESDGYTF
>TRBV6-5|-|TRBJ1-1|-
TGTGCCAGCAGTCGACTACAGTGGGACACTGAAGCTTTCTTT
CASSRLQWDTEAFF
>TRBV6-6|-|TRBJ2-3|-
TGTGCCAGCAGCGCAGGGGGCACAGATACGCAGTATTTT
CASSAGGTDTQYF
>TRBV6-5|-|TRBJ1-5|-
TGTGCCAGCAGTTATTCGGTCTGGCAGCCCCAGCATTTT
CASSYSVWQPQHF
>TRBV20-1|-|TRBJ1-1|-
TGCAGTGTCCGAGGGGAGGGTGAAGCTTTCTTT
CSVRGEGEAFF
>TRBV10-3|TRBD1|TRBJ2-7|-
TGTGCCATCAGTGTACGACAGGGGTCGGACGAGCAGTACTTC
CAISVRQGSDEQYF
>TRBV28|-|TRBJ2-7|-
TGTGCCAGCAGGGACATGGCGCGCCCCTACGAGCAGTACTTC
CASRDMARPYEQYF
>TRBV2|TRBD1|TRBJ1-1|-
TGTGCCAGCAGCCCGGGACAGATCATGAACACTGAAGCTTTCTTT
CASSPGQIMNTEAFF
>TRBV5-6|TRBD1|TRBJ2-1|-
TGTGCCAGCAGCGGACAGGGGGCTATCAATGAGCAGTTCTTC
CASSGQGAINEQFF
>TRBV5-1|TRBD1|TRBJ2-7|-
TGCGCCAGCAGCCCCCCCACCGGACAGGGGCTCCACGAGCAGTACTTC
CASSPPTGQGLHEQYF
>TRBV7-9|TRBD1|TRBJ1-5|-
TGTGCCAGCAGCACCGACAGGGAATACAATCAGCCCCAGCATTTT
CASSTDREYNQPQHF
>TRBV2|-|TRBJ1-4|-
TGTGCCAGCACAGCAGGGGCGTCTAATGAAAAACTGTTTTTT
CASTAGASNEKLFF
>TRBV6-1|-|TRBJ1-1|few
TGTGCCAGCAGTGAGATTATAGTGAACACTGAAGCTTTCTTT
CASSEIIVNTEAFF
>TRBV10-1|TRBD1|TRBJ1-2|-
TGCGCCAGCAGTGAGGGGACAGGTCACGGCTATGGCTACACCTTC
CASSEGTGHGYGYTF
>TRBV2|-|TRBJ2-7|-
TGTGCCAGCAGGGACATGAGACTCCCCTACGAGCAGTACTTC
CASRDMRLPYEQYF
>TRBV5-4|-|TRBJ1-1|-
TGTGCCAGCAGCAAAATACGGGGGGCTCAGAACACTGAAGCTTTCTTT
CASSKIRGAQNTEAFF
>TRBV19|TRBD1|TRBJ2-7|-
TGTGCCAGTAGTGCACCGGGACAGGGTACCTACGAGCAGTACTTC
CASSAPGQGTYEQYF
>TRBV5-1|-|TRBJ1-1|-
TGCGCCAGCAGCTTGGTTATGAACACTGAAGCTTTCTTT
CASSLVMNTEAFF
>TRBV27|TRBD2|TRBJ2-7|-
TGTGCCAGCAGTCCTGGACTAGCGGGGGACGAGCAGTACTTC
CASSPGLAGDEQYF
>TRBV29-1|TRBD1|TRBJ2-7|-
TGCAGCGCTGCTTCGACAGGGGGCGAGCAGTACTTC
CSAASTGGEQYF
>TRBV19|-|TRBJ2-1|-
TGTGCCAGTAGTATAGACGTCTACAATGAGCAGTTCTTC
CASSIDVYNEQFF
>TRBV5-1|TRBD1|TRBJ2-1|-
TGCGCCAGCAGCCCCGGGACAGGCGGGTCTCTGGAGGGTGAGCAGTTCTTC
CASSPGTGGSLEGEQFF
>TRBV5-1|TRBD1|TRBJ1-3|-
TGCGCCAGCAGCCAGTGGGGACAGGTCGGCTCTGGAAACACCATATATTTT
CASSQWGQVGSGNTIYF
>TRBV5-4|TRBD2|TRBJ2-1|-
TGTGCCAGCAGCTTGGCTCCTAGCGGTCCCGAGCAGTTCTTC
CASSLAPSGPEQFF
>TRBV19|-|TRBJ1-5|-
TGTGCCAGTAGTATAAGGTCGGAGAATCAGCCCCAGCATTTT
CASSIRSENQPQHF
>TRBV2|-|TRBJ2-2|-
TGTGCCAGCACCCGCGGGCCGAACACCGGGGAGCTGTTTTTT
CASTRGPNTGELFF
>TRBV5-6|-|TRBJ1-6|-
TGTGCCAGCAGCTTGCCAGGGTCGAGCTCCTATAATTCACCCCTCCACTTT
CASSLPGSSSYNSPLHF
>TRBV28|-|TRBJ1-5|-
TGTGCCAGCAGTTTCACGGTTAGCAATCAGCCCCAGCATTTT
CASSFTVSNQPQHF
>TRBV18|-|TRBJ2-2|-
TGTGCCAGCTCACCCTATGACAGAACTTCGAACACCGGGGAGCTGTTTTTT
CASSPYDRTSNTGELFF
>TRBV28|TRBD2|TRBJ2-2|-
TGTGCCAGCAGTACCCGCCTAGCGGGGGAGTACACCGGGGAGCTGTTTTTT
CASSTRLAGEYTGELFF
>TRBV28|TRBD1|TRBJ1-2|-
TGTGCCAGCGGGACAGGGGACTATGGCTACACCTTC
CASGTGDYGYTF
>TRBV10-3|-|TRBJ2-5|-
TGTGCCATCAGTGCGAGCGGACCCTCGGGGACCCAGTACTTC
CAISASGPSGTQYF
>TRBV7-9|TRBD2|TRBJ2-2|-
TGTGCCAGCAACCCGGGAGGGGCGTCAACCGGGGAGCTGTTTTTT
CASNPGGASTGELFF
>TRBV7-9|-|TRBJ1-3|-
TGTGCCAGCAGGGGGCCTGGAAACACCATATATTTT
CASRGPGNTIYF
>TRBV4-1|TRBD2|TRBJ2-1|-
TGCGCCAGCAGCAGCGGGGGGGCCGGAGGTGAGCAGTTCTTC
CASSSGGAGGEQFF
>TRBV4-1|-|TRBJ1-2|few
TGCGCCAGCAGCCAAGGGAACCGACAGGCCCCCTACTATGGCTACACCTTC
CASSQGNRQAPYYGYTF
>TRBV28|-|TRBJ1-5|-
TGTGCCAGCAGTTCAACTAATTCCGGGGGTCTTAATCAGCCCCAGAATTTT
CASSSTNSGGLNQPQNF
>TRBV6-1|TRBD2|TRBJ2-5|-
TGTGCCAGCCTCGGGACTAGCGGGGAGACCCAGTACTTC
CASLGTSGETQYF
>TRBV5-6|-|TRBJ2-5|-
TGTGCCAGCAGCTCTCTAGAGACCCAGTACTTC
CASSSLETQYF
>TRBV28|-|TRBJ2-5|-
TGTGCCAGCAGTTTACCCCTAGGGGGAAAGACCCAGTACTTC
CASSLPLGGKTQYF
>TRBV4-2|-|TRBJ1-5|once
TGTGCCAGCAGCCAAGAAGGTGGACGGGATCAGCCCCAGAATTTT
CASSQEGGRDQPQNF
>TRBV28|-|TRBJ2-2|-
TGTGCCAGCAGTTTGTACATACAGGGTGTAACCGGGGAGCTGTTTTTT
CASSLYIQGVTGELFF
>TRBV5-1|-|TRBJ1-6|-
TGCGCCAGCATGCTCGGCTCCTATAATTCACCCCTCCACTTT
CASMLGSYNSPLHF